The sequence of this TCR beta chain was determined in a study of blood T cell repertoires in COVID-19. Turning to the study itself: From the United States, Italy and Spain came samples of acute and convalescent COVID-19.

Trimming took 1 base from V and 11 from J, leaving 9 bases between them. The germline V gene encodes CDR1 LNHNV and CDR2 YYDKDF (reference sequence). The CDR3 has 13 amino acids. As processed by the authors: Amplification with reference gene primers provided the estimates of nucleated cell counts. Sequenced by immunoSEQ multiplex PCR; TCRdb stores in-frame clones only, minus some. V and J calls and clone size are those listed in that table; D and trimming were worked out from the DNA. The top ten hold around 0.7% of the sample, which has fewer than 500,000 clones, about 85% seen once. The study recruited people aged 18 to 89 years across roughly 25 US areas.

This TCR came from a woman under 30 who had recovered from COVID-19. The specimen sequenced was PBMCs or T cells enriched from blood (not recorded which). J is TRBJ1-6 and V is TRBV15; D call uncertain. The CDR3 region has the DNA TGTGCCACCAGCAGAGGGGCTGGTACACCCCTCCACTTT. It codes for CATSRGAGTPLHF. Full variable domain (rest looked up from reference TRBV15 and TRBJ1-6): DAMVIQNPRYQVTQFGKPVTLSCSQTLNHNVMYWYQQKSSQAPKLLFHYYDKDFNNEADTPDNFQSRRPNTSFCFLDIRSPGLGDTAMYLCATSRGAGTPLHFGNGTRLTVT.